This TCR beta chain originates from a study of regulatory T cells in long-lasting Graves disease. Building the TCR beta libraries relied on iRepertoire HTBI primers, and CDR3 regions underwent Arm-PCR. TCRdb re-analysed the multiplex PCR reads in MiXCR, keeping a single row per CDR3 protein. The data contain roughly 400,000 distinct CDR3 sequences, 20% to 25% of them singletons. Overall study findings and caveats: Lower TCR diversity characterized persistent Graves' patients relative to newly diagnosed patients.

Documented time point: persistent/refractory GD, antithyroid drugs over 5 years with positive TRAb. RNA extracted from PBMCs served as the sequencing template. J was trimmed by 5 bases and V by 3 bases; bases with no gene match: 6. The V gene's germline CDR1 is SQVTM and CDR2 ANQGSEA. The CDR3 is 14 residues long. With respect to this clonotype: The target antigen is unknown.

The TCR was taken from a female donor with Graves disease. The material sequenced was peripheral blood mononuclear cells (PBMCs), taken when the disease was refractory, from a patient treated with antithyroid drugs. The J gene is TRBJ2-2, the V gene TRBV29-1; the match to TRBD2 covers 7 bases. The CDR3 reads CSVEWREKTGELFF. CDR3 coding DNA: TGCAGCGTTGAGTGGCGGGAGAAGACCGGGGAGCTGTTTTTT.